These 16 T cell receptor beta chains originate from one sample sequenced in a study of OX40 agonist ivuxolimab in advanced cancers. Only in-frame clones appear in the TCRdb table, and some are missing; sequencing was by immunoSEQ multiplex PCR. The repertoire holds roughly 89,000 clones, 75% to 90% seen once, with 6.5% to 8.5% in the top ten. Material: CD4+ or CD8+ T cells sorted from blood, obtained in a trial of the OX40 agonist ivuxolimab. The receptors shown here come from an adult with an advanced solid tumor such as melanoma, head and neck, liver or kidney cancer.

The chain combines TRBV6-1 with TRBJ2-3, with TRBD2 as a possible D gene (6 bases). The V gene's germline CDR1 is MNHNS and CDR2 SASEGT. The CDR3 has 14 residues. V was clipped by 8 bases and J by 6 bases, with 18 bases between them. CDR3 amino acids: CASRLEGWLDTQYF. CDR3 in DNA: TGTGCCAGCCGACTAGAGGGTTGGTTGGATACGCAGTATTTT.

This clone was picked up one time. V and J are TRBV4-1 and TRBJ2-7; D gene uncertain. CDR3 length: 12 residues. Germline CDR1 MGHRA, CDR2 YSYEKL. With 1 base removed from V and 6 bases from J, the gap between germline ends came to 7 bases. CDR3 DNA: TGCGCCAGCAGCCAAGCCGGCGGCGAGCAGTACTTC. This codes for CASSQAGGEQYF.

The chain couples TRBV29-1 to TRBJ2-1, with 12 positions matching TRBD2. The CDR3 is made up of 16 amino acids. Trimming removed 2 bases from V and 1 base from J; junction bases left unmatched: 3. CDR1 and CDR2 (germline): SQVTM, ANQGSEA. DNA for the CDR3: TGCAGCGTTGAATCCACTAGCGGGAGGTCCTACAATGAGCAGTTCTTC. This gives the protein CSVESTSGRSYNEQFF.

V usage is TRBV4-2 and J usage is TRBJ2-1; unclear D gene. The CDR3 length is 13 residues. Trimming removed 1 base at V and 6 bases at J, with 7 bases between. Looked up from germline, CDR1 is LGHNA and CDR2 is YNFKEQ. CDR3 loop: CASSQALVNEQFF. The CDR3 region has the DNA TGTGCCAGCAGCCAAGCCTTAGTCAATGAGCAGTTCTTC.

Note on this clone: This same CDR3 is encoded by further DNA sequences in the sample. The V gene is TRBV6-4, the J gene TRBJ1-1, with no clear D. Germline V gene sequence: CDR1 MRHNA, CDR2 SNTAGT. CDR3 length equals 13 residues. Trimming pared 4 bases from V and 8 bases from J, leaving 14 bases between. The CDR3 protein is CASSGGGREEAFF. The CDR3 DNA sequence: TGTGCCAGCAGTGGTGGAGGGCGTGAAGAAGCTTTCTTT.

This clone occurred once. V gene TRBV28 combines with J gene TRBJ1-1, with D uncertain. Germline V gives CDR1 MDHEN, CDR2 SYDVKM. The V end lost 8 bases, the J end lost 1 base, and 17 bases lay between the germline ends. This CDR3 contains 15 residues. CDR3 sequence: CASVVSPVRNTEAFF. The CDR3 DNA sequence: TGTGCCAGCGTGGTGAGCCCGGTGAGGAACACTGAAGCTTTCTTT.

The CDR3 spells CASSHEERPYEQYF. CDR3 DNA sequence: TGCGCCAGCAGCCATGAGGAGCGGCCCTACGAGCAGTACTTC. The chain couples TRBV4-3 to TRBJ2-7; tentative D call: TRBD2 (5 bases). CDR1 and CDR2 from the germline V gene are LGHNA and YSLEER. V lost 3 bases and J 2 bases, leaving 11 bases between the germline ends. This CDR3 is built from 14 residues.

CDR3 region: CASSIGLREWENIQYF. The CDR3 DNA reads as TGTGCCAGTAGTATAGGCCTAAGGGAGTGGGAAAACATTCAGTACTTC. The chain employs TRBV19 and TRBJ2-4; D may be TRBD2 (5 bases). Trimming stripped 1 base from V and 5 bases from J, with 15 bases between. Germline V CDR1 and CDR2: LNHDA, SQIVND (reference sequence). The CDR3 is 16 residues long. Supplemented by reference TRBV19 and TRBJ2-4, the full variable domain reads DGGITQSPKYLFRKEGQNVTLSCEQNLNHDAMYWYRQDPGQGLRLIYYSQIVNDFQKGDIAEGYSVSREKKESFPLTVTSAQKNPTAFYLCASSIGLREWENIQYFGAGTRLSVL.

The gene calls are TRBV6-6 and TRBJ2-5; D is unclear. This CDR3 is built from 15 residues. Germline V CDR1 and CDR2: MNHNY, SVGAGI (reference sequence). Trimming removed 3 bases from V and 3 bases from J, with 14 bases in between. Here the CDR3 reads CASSYLGRKEETQYF. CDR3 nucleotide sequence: TGTGCCAGCAGTTATCTAGGCCGAAAGGAAGAGACCCAGTACTTC.

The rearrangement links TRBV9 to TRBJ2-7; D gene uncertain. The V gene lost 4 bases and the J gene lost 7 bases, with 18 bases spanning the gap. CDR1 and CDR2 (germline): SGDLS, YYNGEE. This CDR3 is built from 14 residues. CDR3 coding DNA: TGTGCCAGCAGCCCCAGAGGATCTTTTGATGAGCAGTACTTC. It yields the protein CASSPRGSFDEQYF.

For the CDR3, the DNA is TGCGCCAGCAGCCAAGGGGTCGGGACAGAACTCAACACCGGGGAGCTGTTTTTT. It is translated as CASSQGVGTELNTGELFF. The chain has TRBV4-1 and TRBJ2-2, with 7 bases fitting TRBD1. J gave up 2 bases and V 1 base, and 10 bases lay outside the gene matches. Germline CDR1 reads MGHRA; CDR2 reads YSYEKL. This CDR3 comprises 18 residues.

The CDR3 DNA reads as TGTGCCAGCAAACTAGCGGGAGGATTTGGTGAGCAGTTCTTC. Translating gives CASKLAGGFGEQFF. J is TRBJ2-1 and V is TRBV7-9; 12 bases map to TRBD2. The CDR3 extends over 14 amino acids. Germline loops: CDR1 SEHNR, CDR2 FQNEAQ (reference sequence). Trimming removed 7 bases from V and 9 bases from J; junction bases left unmatched: 7.

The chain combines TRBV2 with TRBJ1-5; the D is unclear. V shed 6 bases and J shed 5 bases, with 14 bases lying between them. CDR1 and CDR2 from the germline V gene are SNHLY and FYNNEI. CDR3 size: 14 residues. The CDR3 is CASSEQIIYQPQHF. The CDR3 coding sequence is TGTGCCAGCAGCGAACAGATTATTTATCAGCCCCAGCATTTT. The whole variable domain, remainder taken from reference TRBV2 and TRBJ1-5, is EPEVTQTPSHQVTQMGQEVILRCVPISNHLYFYWYRQILGQKVEFLVSFYNNEISEKSEIFDDQFSVERPDGSNFTLKIRSTKLEDSAMYFCASSEQIIYQPQHFGDGTRLSIL.

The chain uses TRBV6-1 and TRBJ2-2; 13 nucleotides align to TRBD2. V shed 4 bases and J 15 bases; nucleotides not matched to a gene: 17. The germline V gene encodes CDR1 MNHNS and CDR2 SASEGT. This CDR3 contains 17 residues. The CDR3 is CASSANLPGLAGRQVFF. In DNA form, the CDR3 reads TGTGCCAGCAGTGCTAATCTTCCGGGACTAGCGGGACGCCAGGTGTTTTTT.

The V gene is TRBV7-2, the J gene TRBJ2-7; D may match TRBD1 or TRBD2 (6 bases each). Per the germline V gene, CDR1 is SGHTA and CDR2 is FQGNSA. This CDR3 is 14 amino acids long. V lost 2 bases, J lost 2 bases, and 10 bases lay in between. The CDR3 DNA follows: TGTGCCAGCAGCTTACTTGGGGGGCCCTACGAGCAGTACTTC. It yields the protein CASSLLGGPYEQYF.

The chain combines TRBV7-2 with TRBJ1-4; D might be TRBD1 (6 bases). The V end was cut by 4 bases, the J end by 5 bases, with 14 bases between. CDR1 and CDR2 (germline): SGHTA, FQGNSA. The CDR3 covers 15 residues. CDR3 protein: CASSSIQGLNEKLFF. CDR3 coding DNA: TGTGCCAGCAGCTCCATACAGGGATTGAATGAAAAACTGTTTTTT. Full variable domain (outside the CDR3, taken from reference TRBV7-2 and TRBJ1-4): GAGVSQSPSNKVTEKGKDVELRCDPISGHTALYWYRQSLGQGLEFLIYFQGNSAPDKSGLPSDRFSAERTGGSVSTLTIQRTQQEDSAVYLCASSSIQGLNEKLFFGSGTQLSVL.